Given below is one TCR beta chain in context. The CDR3 is 14 amino acids. The V end was cut by 2 bases, the J end by 6 bases, with 13 bases between. Looked up from germline, CDR1 is SGHTA and CDR2 is FQGTGA. Here immunoSEQ multiplex PCR was the method, and the copy in TCRdb shows in-frame clones only, minus some. The profile covers 150,000 to 200,000 clones, with about four fifths appearing a single time and roughly 2% taken by the ten largest. The data were obtained in a study of blood T cell repertoires in COVID-19. Sequenced sample: peripheral blood. The chain uses TRBV7-3 and TRBJ1-1, with D perhaps matching TRBD1 (5 bases). This TCR came from a woman older than 75 with acute or convalescent COVID-19. CDR3 protein: CASSLGGQGAEAFF. The CDR3 DNA sequence: TGTGCCAGCAGCTTAGGTGGTCAGGGCGCTGAAGCTTTCTTT.